This TCR beta chain is drawn from a study of T cell repertoires in cytomegalovirus infection. For the study at large: Matching HLA type, along with CMV infection, was indicated by public TCR beta signatures.

Via MiXCR, TCRdb re-called the reads, giving one row per CDR3 protein. Of more than 400,000 distinct CDR3 sequences in the sample, 26% are singletons; the top ten hold about 13%. Overall study findings and caveats: CMV-specific HLA-C-restricted TCR beta clonotypes dominated the ex vivo response.

The CDR3 has 14 residues. Per germline, CDR1 SGHTA and CDR2 FQGTGA. Trimming pared 8 bases from V and 0 bases from J, leaving 12 bases between. Points on this clonotype: Its antigen remains unknown.

The origin of this receptor is a human donor in good health (CMV status not recorded). Some clones in this sample may be carry-over from other donors' samples. The chain employs TRBV7-3 and TRBJ2-3, with D unresolved. The sample taken for sequencing was PBMCs. CDR3 sequence: CASRTGFSTDTQYF. CDR3 in DNA: TGTGCCAGCCGGACCGGCTTTAGCACAGATACGCAGTATTTT.